These T cell receptor beta chains were read from a single sample in a study of beta chain features in type 1 diabetes. TCRdb's copy holds only in-frame clones and misses some; the assay was immunoSEQ multiplex PCR. The sample shows some 330,000 clones, 10% to 15% of them seen only once. Sequenced input: naive CD4+ T cells from blood. The receptors here all came from a woman between 18 and 29 years old with type 1 diabetes. CDR3s include the opening cysteine and the closing phenylalanine or tryptophan. D genes are given only for firm matches. Clone sizes are given selectively: once, few, many, or a class where the clone is expanded.

v_call: TRBV28; d_call: -; clone_size: -; j_call: TRBJ2-7; cdr3_length: 13; cdr3_nt: TGTGCCGGAAAGGCGGATCTGGGTAAAGAGCAGTACTTC; cdr3_aa: CAGKADLGKEQYF
v_call: TRBV14; d_call: TRBD1; clone_size: -; j_call: TRBJ2-6; cdr3_length: 17; cdr3_nt: TGTGCCAGCAGCCGAAGACAGGGAGACTCTGGGGCCAACGTCCTGACTTTC; cdr3_aa: CASSRRQGDSGANVLTF
v_call: TRBV6-6; d_call: -; clone_size: -; j_call: TRBJ1-2; cdr3_length: 16; cdr3_nt: TGTGCCACCATCCAGGGAGGTCCGCAGATCGGCTATGGCTACACCTTC; cdr3_aa: CATIQGGPQIGYGYTF
v_call: TRBV5-4; d_call: -; clone_size: few; j_call: TRBJ1-4; cdr3_length: 15; cdr3_nt: TGTGCCAGCAGCTTGTTGGCAGGGGCTAATGAAAAACTGTTTTTT; cdr3_aa: CASSLLAGANEKLFF
v_call: TRBV28; d_call: -; clone_size: once; j_call: TRBJ2-4; cdr3_length: 14; cdr3_nt: TGTGCCACCAGGGATGGGCTAGCCAAAAACATTCAGTACTTC; cdr3_aa: CATRDGLAKNIQYF
v_call: TRBV30; d_call: -; clone_size: -; j_call: TRBJ1-1; cdr3_length: 12; cdr3_nt: TGTGCCTGGAGTTTTCGGGCCCAGGGAACTTTCTTT; cdr3_aa: CAWSFRAQGTFF
v_call: TRBV29-1; d_call: TRBD2; clone_size: few; j_call: TRBJ2-7; cdr3_length: 14; cdr3_nt: TGCAGCGTTGAACTAGCGGGGGGAACCTACGAGCAGTACTTC; cdr3_aa: CSVELAGGTYEQYF
v_call: TRBV7-2; d_call: -; clone_size: -; j_call: TRBJ2-5; cdr3_length: 12; cdr3_nt: TGTGCCAGCAGCTTAGTATCCGAGACCCAGTACTTC; cdr3_aa: CASSLVSETQYF
v_call: TRBV25-1; d_call: TRBD1; clone_size: few; j_call: TRBJ1-4; cdr3_length: 15; cdr3_nt: TGTGCCAGCAGTGACGACAGGGGTCTACGAGAAAAACTGTTTTTT; cdr3_aa: CASSDDRGLREKLFF
v_call: TRBV7-3; d_call: TRBD2; clone_size: -; j_call: TRBJ2-3; cdr3_length: 15; cdr3_nt: TGTGCCAGCAGCTCGTTGGGACTAGAAGCAGATACGCAGTATTTT; cdr3_aa: CASSSLGLEADTQYF
v_call: TRBV29-1; d_call: TRBD1; clone_size: few; j_call: TRBJ1-3; cdr3_length: 14; cdr3_nt: TGCAGCGTTGTAGGGGGCCACTCTGGAAACACCATATATTTT; cdr3_aa: CSVVGGHSGNTIYF
v_call: TRBV18; d_call: -; clone_size: -; j_call: TRBJ2-1; cdr3_length: 15; cdr3_nt: TGTGCCAGCTCCAGGGGCGGTGTTGCCTACAATGAGCAGTTCTTC; cdr3_aa: CASSRGGVAYNEQFF
v_call: TRBV29-1; d_call: -; clone_size: -; j_call: TRBJ1-5; cdr3_length: 15; cdr3_nt: TGCAGCGTTGACGGGGGGATCTTTAGCAATCAGCCCCAGCATTTT; cdr3_aa: CSVDGGIFSNQPQHF
v_call: TRBV7-9; d_call: -; clone_size: -; j_call: TRBJ1-2; cdr3_length: 16; cdr3_nt: TGTGCCAGCAGCTTAGCGGCTGGGGGCTACCTCTATGGCTACACCTTC; cdr3_aa: CASSLAAGGYLYGYTF
v_call: TRBV15; d_call: -; clone_size: -; j_call: TRBJ1-5; cdr3_length: 13; cdr3_nt: TGTGCCACCAGCCTCACGAGCGATCAGCCCCAGCATTTT; cdr3_aa: CATSLTSDQPQHF
v_call: TRBV4-1; d_call: -; clone_size: few; j_call: TRBJ2-1; cdr3_length: 16; cdr3_nt: TGCGCCAGCAGCCGGGGGCCAGGGAGCTCCTACAATGAGCAGTTCTTC; cdr3_aa: CASSRGPGSSYNEQFF
v_call: TRBV29-1; d_call: -; clone_size: few; j_call: TRBJ1-5; cdr3_length: 13; cdr3_nt: TGCAGCGTCCAGCAGGGGTCCAATCAGCCCCAGCATTTT; cdr3_aa: CSVQQGSNQPQHF
v_call: TRBV7-8; d_call: TRBD2; clone_size: -; j_call: TRBJ2-3; cdr3_length: 16; cdr3_nt: TGTGCCAGCAGCCTCGTTGGCGGGGGGACCACAGATACGCAGTATTTT; cdr3_aa: CASSLVGGGTTDTQYF
v_call: TRBV4-3; d_call: -; clone_size: few; j_call: TRBJ2-3; cdr3_length: 14; cdr3_nt: TGCGCCAGCAGCCAGGAGCGGAGCACAGATACGCAGTATTTT; cdr3_aa: CASSQERSTDTQYF
v_call: TRBV7-9; d_call: TRBD2; clone_size: few; j_call: TRBJ2-5; cdr3_length: 13; cdr3_nt: TGTGCCAGCGGGGGGGAGATCGAAGAGACCCAGTACTTC; cdr3_aa: CASGGEIEETQYF
v_call: TRBV5-4; d_call: -; clone_size: -; j_call: TRBJ1-6; cdr3_length: 16; cdr3_nt: TGTGCCAGCAGCTTGAAAGGCCGGACTCAAAATTCACCCCTCCACTTT; cdr3_aa: CASSLKGRTQNSPLHF
v_call: TRBV19; d_call: TRBD1; clone_size: -; j_call: TRBJ2-7; cdr3_length: 15; cdr3_nt: TGTGCCAGTAGTTTGGGGACAGGGGTTATCGACGAGCAGTACTTC; cdr3_aa: CASSLGTGVIDEQYF
v_call: TRBV4-1; d_call: TRBD2; clone_size: -; j_call: TRBJ2-1; cdr3_length: 21; cdr3_nt: TGCGCCAGCAGTCGACCGGGACTAGCGGGGGGAAGACCGAGCTCCTACAATGAGCAGTTCTTC; cdr3_aa: CASSRPGLAGGRPSSYNEQFF
v_call: TRBV5-4; d_call: TRBD2; clone_size: -; j_call: TRBJ2-3; cdr3_length: 15; cdr3_nt: TGTGCCAGCAGCTCCGCTAGCGGGAGCCCAGATACGCAGTATTTT; cdr3_aa: CASSSASGSPDTQYF
v_call: TRBV7-8; d_call: TRBD2; clone_size: -; j_call: TRBJ2-7; cdr3_length: 16; cdr3_nt: TGTGCCAGCAGCCCTCTCCCGAGCGGGGGGTCCTACGAGCAGTACTTC; cdr3_aa: CASSPLPSGGSYEQYF
v_call: TRBV5-1; d_call: -; clone_size: -; j_call: TRBJ2-1; cdr3_length: 16; cdr3_nt: TGCGCCAGCAGCCGCTTGGACTCACCACAGCGAGGTGAGCAGTTCTTC; cdr3_aa: CASSRLDSPQRGEQFF
v_call: TRBV2; d_call: TRBD1; clone_size: -; j_call: TRBJ1-5; cdr3_length: 14; cdr3_nt: TGTGCCAGCAGTGGACAGGGGGCTAATCAGCCCCAGCATTTT; cdr3_aa: CASSGQGANQPQHF
v_call: TRBV9; d_call: TRBD2; clone_size: few; j_call: TRBJ2-1; cdr3_length: 16; cdr3_nt: TGTGCCAGCAGCGTAGGCCAAGCGGGAGGGCAGAATGAGCAGTTCTTC; cdr3_aa: CASSVGQAGGQNEQFF
v_call: TRBV7-7; d_call: TRBD1; clone_size: -; j_call: TRBJ2-1; cdr3_length: 15; cdr3_nt: TGTGCCAGCAGCCCTGGGACAGGAGCCTACAATGAGCAGTTCTTC; cdr3_aa: CASSPGTGAYNEQFF
v_call: TRBV14; d_call: TRBD2; clone_size: few; j_call: TRBJ2-5; cdr3_length: 15; cdr3_nt: TGTGCCAGCAGCCGGACTAGCGGGGCCCAAGAGACCCAGTACTTC; cdr3_aa: CASSRTSGAQETQYF
v_call: TRBV9; d_call: TRBD2; clone_size: -; j_call: TRBJ2-1; cdr3_length: 14; cdr3_nt: TGTGCCAGCAGCGTAGTTGGGACTAGCAATGAGCAGTTCTTC; cdr3_aa: CASSVVGTSNEQFF
v_call: TRBV28; d_call: TRBD2; clone_size: -; j_call: TRBJ2-1; cdr3_length: 15; cdr3_nt: TGTGCCAGCAGTCCCGGGACTAGCGGGAGAGAAGAGCAGTTCTTC; cdr3_aa: CASSPGTSGREEQFF
v_call: TRBV4-3; d_call: -; clone_size: -; j_call: TRBJ1-1; cdr3_length: 14; cdr3_nt: TGCGCCAGCAGCCAAGATTGGAGGGTAACTGAAGCTTTCTTT; cdr3_aa: CASSQDWRVTEAFF
v_call: TRBV7-9; d_call: TRBD2; clone_size: -; j_call: TRBJ2-5; cdr3_length: 14; cdr3_nt: TGTGCCAGCGGCAATCGGGGGGGCCAAGAGACCCAGTACTTC; cdr3_aa: CASGNRGGQETQYF
v_call: TRBV29-1; d_call: -; clone_size: -; j_call: TRBJ1-2; cdr3_length: 12; cdr3_nt: TGCAGCGCCTCACAGGAGGGGTATGGCTACACCTTC; cdr3_aa: CSASQEGYGYTF
v_call: TRBV7-2; d_call: -; clone_size: -; j_call: TRBJ1-2; cdr3_length: 14; cdr3_nt: TGTGCCAGCAGCCTACAGGGCGCGTGGAGGGGCTACACCTTC; cdr3_aa: CASSLQGAWRGYTF
v_call: TRBV25-1; d_call: TRBD1; clone_size: -; j_call: TRBJ1-2; cdr3_length: 14; cdr3_nt: TGTGCCAGCAGTGCAGGGGGCCCAGCCTATGGCTACACCTTC; cdr3_aa: CASSAGGPAYGYTF
v_call: TRBV19; d_call: TRBD1; clone_size: few; j_call: TRBJ1-1; cdr3_length: 14; cdr3_nt: TGTGCCAGTAGGGGACAGGGGTGGAACACTGAAGCTTTCTTT; cdr3_aa: CASRGQGWNTEAFF
v_call: TRBV27; d_call: -; clone_size: -; j_call: TRBJ2-3; cdr3_length: 12; cdr3_nt: TGTGCCAGCAGCCTCACGGGAGATACGCAGTATTTT; cdr3_aa: CASSLTGDTQYF
v_call: TRBV28; d_call: -; clone_size: few; j_call: TRBJ1-3; cdr3_length: 16; cdr3_nt: TGTGCCAGCAGTTCGCGACTCCTAACCTCTGGAAACACCATATATTTT; cdr3_aa: CASSSRLLTSGNTIYF
v_call: TRBV28; d_call: -; clone_size: -; j_call: TRBJ1-2; cdr3_length: 13; cdr3_nt: TGTGCCAGCAGTTTAGAGGGATTGAGAGGCTACACCTTC; cdr3_aa: CASSLEGLRGYTF
v_call: TRBV29-1; d_call: -; clone_size: few; j_call: TRBJ1-2; cdr3_length: 11; cdr3_nt: TGCAGCGTTGGAGGGCTCTATGGCTACACCTTC; cdr3_aa: CSVGGLYGYTF
v_call: TRBV29-1; d_call: -; clone_size: few; j_call: TRBJ1-4; cdr3_length: 12; cdr3_nt: TGCAGCGTCGATGGACCGGGGGAAAAACTGTTTTTT; cdr3_aa: CSVDGPGEKLFF
v_call: TRBV7-2; d_call: TRBD1; clone_size: -; j_call: TRBJ2-7; cdr3_length: 19; cdr3_nt: TGTGCCAGCAGCTTGGGTATGGTTAAAATGGACAGGTCAGCCTACGAGCAGTACTTC; cdr3_aa: CASSLGMVKMDRSAYEQYF
v_call: TRBV10-3; d_call: TRBD2; clone_size: few; j_call: TRBJ2-5; cdr3_length: 13; cdr3_nt: TGTGCCATCCGTGGGGGGGGACAAGAGACCCAGTACTTC; cdr3_aa: CAIRGGGQETQYF
v_call: TRBV4-3; d_call: -; clone_size: few; j_call: TRBJ2-7; cdr3_length: 16; cdr3_nt: TGCGCCAGCAGCCAAGATTACTCGGGAACGGTGCTCGAGCAGTACTTC; cdr3_aa: CASSQDYSGTVLEQYF